This TCR beta chain was sequenced for a study of shared clonotypes between healthy human individuals. Details on this clone: What it recognizes is unknown.

CD45RO-negative CD8 cells positively selected for CCR7 made up the naive population, which excluded terminally differentiated effector memory CD45RA+ cells. Splitting of each subset's genomic DNA was done evenly across several immunoSEQ plates. Using immunoSEQ multiplex PCR, the repertoire was profiled, and TCRdb retains in-frame clones only, with some absent. The data show some 1,900,000 clones, approximately 94% seen once. Study outcomes and limitations: Sequencing of the sorted subsets was shown by rarefaction to be incomplete despite large depth.

This CDR3 has 15 amino acids. CDR1 is SGHDN and CDR2 is FVKESK in the germline V gene. V lost 0 bases and J 4 bases, leaving 11 bases between the germline ends. The sequencing sample was made of naive CD8+ T cells sorted from blood. The chain couples TRBV14 to TRBJ2-3; possible D gene TRBD2, 6 bases. This receptor was taken from a man aged 18 to 35 in good health. This chain's CDR3 is CASSQDITSSDTQYF. The CDR3 DNA sequence: TGTGCCAGCAGCCAAGATATTACTAGCTCAGATACGCAGTATTTT.